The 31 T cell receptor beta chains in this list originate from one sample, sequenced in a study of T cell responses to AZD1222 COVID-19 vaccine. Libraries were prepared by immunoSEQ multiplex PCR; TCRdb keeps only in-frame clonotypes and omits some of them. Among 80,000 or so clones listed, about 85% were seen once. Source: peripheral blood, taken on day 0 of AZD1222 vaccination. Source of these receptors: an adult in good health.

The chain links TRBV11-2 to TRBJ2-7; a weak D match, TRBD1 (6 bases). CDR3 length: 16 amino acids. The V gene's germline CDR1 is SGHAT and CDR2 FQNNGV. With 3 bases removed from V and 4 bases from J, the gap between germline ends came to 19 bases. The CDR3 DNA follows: TGTGCCAGCAGCTTTTCCAGAGGACAGACTATTTACGAGCAGTACTTC. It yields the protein CASSFSRGQTIYEQYF. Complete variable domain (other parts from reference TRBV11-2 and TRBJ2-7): EAGVAQSPRYKIIEKRQSVAFWCNPISGHATLYWYQQILGQGPKLLIQFQNNGVVDDSQLPKDRFSAERLKGVDSTLKIQPAKLEDSAVYLCASSFSRGQTIYEQYFGPGTRLTVT.

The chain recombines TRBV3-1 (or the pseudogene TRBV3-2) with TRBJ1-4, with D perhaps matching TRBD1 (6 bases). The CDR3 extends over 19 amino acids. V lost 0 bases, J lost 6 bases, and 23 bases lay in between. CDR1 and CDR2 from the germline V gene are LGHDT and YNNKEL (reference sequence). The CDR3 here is CASSQDPTGIRGAYEKLFF. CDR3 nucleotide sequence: TGTGCCAGCAGCCAAGATCCAACAGGGATTAGGGGTGCTTATGAAAAACTGTTTTTT.

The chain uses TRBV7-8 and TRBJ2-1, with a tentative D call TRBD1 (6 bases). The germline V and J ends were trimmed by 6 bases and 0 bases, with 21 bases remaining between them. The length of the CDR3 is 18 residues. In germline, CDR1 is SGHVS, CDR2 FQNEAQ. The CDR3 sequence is CASRLSSPGESSYNEQFF. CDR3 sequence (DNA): TGTGCCAGCAGACTATCCTCTCCAGGGGAGAGCTCCTACAATGAGCAGTTCTTC.

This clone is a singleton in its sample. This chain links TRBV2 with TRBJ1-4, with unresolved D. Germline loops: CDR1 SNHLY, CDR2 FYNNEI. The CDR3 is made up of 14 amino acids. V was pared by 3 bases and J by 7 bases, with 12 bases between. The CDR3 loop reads CASSDLQKPEKLFF. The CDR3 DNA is TGTGCCAGCAGTGATCTTCAAAAGCCTGAAAAACTGTTTTTT.

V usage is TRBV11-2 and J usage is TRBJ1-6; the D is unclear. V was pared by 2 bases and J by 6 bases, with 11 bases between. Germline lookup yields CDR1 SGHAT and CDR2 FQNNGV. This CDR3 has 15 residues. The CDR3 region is CASSLTQDANSPLHF. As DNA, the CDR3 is TGTGCCAGCAGCTTAACCCAGGACGCTAATTCACCCCTCCACTTT.

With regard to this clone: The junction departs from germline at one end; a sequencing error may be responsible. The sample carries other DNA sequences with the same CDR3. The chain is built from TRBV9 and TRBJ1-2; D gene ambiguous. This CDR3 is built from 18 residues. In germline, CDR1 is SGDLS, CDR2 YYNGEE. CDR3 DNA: TGTGCCAGCAGCGTAGGGATCGCGGTCCAAATGAAAAACTATGGTTACACCTTC. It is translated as CASSVGIAVQMKNYGYTF. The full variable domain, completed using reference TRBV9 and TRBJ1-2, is DSGVTQTPKHLITATGQRVTLRCSPRSGDLSVYWYQQSLDQGLQFLIQYYNGEERAKGNILERFSAQQFPDLHSELNLSSLELGDSALYFCASSVGIAVQMKNYGYTFGSGTRLTVV.

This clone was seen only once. The CDR3 spells CASSLSGDREQFF. As DNA, the CDR3 is TGTGCCAGCAGTTTATCGGGGGACAGAGAGCAGTTCTTC. The rearrangement joins TRBV27 to TRBJ2-1, with 7 bases aligning to TRBD1. The CDR3 has 13 residues. Germline V gene sequence: CDR1 MNHEY, CDR2 SMNVEV (reference sequence). Trimming took 0 bases from V and 10 from J; bases not matched to a gene: 3.

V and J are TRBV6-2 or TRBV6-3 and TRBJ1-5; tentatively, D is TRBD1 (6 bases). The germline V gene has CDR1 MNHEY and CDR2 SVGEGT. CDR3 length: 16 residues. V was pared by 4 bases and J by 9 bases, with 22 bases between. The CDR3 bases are TGTGCCAGCAGTTCCCGGTACACAGGGCGCACGGGGCCCCAGCATTTT. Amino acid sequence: CASSSRYTGRTGPQHF.

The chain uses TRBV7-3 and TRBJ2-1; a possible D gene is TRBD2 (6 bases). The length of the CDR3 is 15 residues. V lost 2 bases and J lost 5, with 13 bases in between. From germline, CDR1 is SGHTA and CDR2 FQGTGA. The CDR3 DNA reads TGTGCCAGCAGCTTATTCCCAGCGGGTCACAATGAGCAGTTCTTC. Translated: CASSLFPAGHNEQFF.

Here the CDR3 reads CASSLAGTSAYNEQFF. CDR3 DNA: TGTGCCAGCAGCTTAGCAGGGACTAGCGCATACAATGAGCAGTTCTTC. The chain joins TRBV7-2 to TRBJ2-1; 10 nucleotides agree with TRBD2. The ends lost 0 bases at V and 4 bases at J; junction bases unmatched: 3. Germline V gene data show CDR1 as SGHTA and CDR2 as FQGNSA. The length of the CDR3 is 16 residues.

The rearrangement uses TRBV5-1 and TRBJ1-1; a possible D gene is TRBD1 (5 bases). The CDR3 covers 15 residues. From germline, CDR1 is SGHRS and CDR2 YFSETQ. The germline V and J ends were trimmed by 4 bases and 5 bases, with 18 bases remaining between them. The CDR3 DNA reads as TGCGCCAGCAGCCCCCGACAGTCGGTCCGGACTGAAGCTTTCTTT. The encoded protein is CASSPRQSVRTEAFF.

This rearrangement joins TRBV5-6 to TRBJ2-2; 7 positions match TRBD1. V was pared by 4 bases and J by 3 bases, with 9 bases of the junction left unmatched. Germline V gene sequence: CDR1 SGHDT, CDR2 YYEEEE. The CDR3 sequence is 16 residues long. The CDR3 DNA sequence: TGTGCCAGCAGCCCTGTAGACAGGGCTGACACCGGGGAGCTGTTTTTT. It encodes CASSPVDRADTGELFF. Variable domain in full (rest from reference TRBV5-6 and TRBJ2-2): DAGVTQSPTHLIKTRGQQVTLRCSPKSGHDTVSWYQQALGQGPQFIFQYYEEEERQRGNFPDRFSGHQFPNYSSELNVNALLLGDSALYLCASSPVDRADTGELFFGEGSRLTVL.

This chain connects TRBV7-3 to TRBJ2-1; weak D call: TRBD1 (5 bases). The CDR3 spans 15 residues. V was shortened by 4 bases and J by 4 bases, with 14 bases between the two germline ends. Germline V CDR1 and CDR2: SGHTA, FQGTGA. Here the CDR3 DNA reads TGTGCCAGCAGCTCCCAGGGTTTGCTATACAATGAGCAGTTCTTC. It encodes CASSSQGLLYNEQFF.

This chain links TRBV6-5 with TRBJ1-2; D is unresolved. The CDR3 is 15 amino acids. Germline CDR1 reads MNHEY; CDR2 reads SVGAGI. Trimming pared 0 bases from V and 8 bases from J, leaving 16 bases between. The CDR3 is CASSYSWAETGGYTF. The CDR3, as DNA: TGTGCCAGCAGTTACTCATGGGCCGAGACGGGAGGCTACACCTTC.

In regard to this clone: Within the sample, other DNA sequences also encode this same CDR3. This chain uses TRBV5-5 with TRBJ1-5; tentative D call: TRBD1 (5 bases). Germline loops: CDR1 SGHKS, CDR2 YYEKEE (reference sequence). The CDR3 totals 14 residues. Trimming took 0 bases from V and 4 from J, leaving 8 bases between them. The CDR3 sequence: CASSLETANQPQHF. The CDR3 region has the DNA TGTGCCAGCAGCTTGGAGACAGCGAATCAGCCCCAGCATTTT.

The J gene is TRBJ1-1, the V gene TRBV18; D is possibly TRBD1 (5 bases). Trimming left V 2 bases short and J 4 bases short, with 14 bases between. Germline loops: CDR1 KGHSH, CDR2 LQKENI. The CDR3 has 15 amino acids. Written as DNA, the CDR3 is TGTGCCAGCTCACCATGGGACGGCGGGGCCACTGAAGCTTTCTTT. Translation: CASSPWDGGATEAFF.

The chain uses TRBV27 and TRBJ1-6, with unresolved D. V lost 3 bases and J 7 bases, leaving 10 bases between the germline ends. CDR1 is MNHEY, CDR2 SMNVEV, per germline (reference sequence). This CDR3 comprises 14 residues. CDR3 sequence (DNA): TGTGCCAGCAGTTTTGAACAGATGAATTCACCCCTCCACTTT. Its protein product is CASSFEQMNSPLHF.

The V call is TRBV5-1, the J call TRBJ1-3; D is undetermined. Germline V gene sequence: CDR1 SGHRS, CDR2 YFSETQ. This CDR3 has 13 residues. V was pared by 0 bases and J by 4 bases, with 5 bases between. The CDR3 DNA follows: TGCGCCAGCAGCTTGGACAGCGGAAACACCATATATTTT. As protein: CASSLDSGNTIYF.

The CDR3 DNA is TGTGCCAGCAGCTTCGGGACAGGGGGCAAGACGGGACAGTTCTTC. Protein sequence: CASSFGTGGKTGQFF. The chain links TRBV7-3 to TRBJ2-1; 12 bases match TRBD1. Germline CDR1 is SGHTA and CDR2 is FQGTGA. Trimming cost V 3 bases and J 13 bases; bases outside gene matches: 10. The CDR3 contains 15 residues.

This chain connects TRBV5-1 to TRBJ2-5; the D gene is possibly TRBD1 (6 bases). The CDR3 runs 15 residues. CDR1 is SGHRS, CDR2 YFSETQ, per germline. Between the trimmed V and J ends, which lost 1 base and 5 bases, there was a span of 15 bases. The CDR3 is CASSLLPQGIETQYF. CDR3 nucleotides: TGCGCCAGCAGCTTGTTACCACAGGGTATCGAGACCCAGTACTTC.

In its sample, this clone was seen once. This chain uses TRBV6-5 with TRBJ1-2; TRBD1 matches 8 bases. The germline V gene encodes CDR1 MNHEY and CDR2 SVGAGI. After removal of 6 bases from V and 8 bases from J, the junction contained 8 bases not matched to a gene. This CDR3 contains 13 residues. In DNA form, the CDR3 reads TGTGCCAGCAGGGTAACTCGGGACAGGGGCTACACCTTC. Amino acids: CASRVTRDRGYTF.

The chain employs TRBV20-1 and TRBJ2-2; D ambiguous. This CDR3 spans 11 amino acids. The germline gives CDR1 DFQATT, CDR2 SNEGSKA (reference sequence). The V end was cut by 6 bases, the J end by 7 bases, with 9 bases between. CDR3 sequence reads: CSAYGVGELFF. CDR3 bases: TGCAGTGCCTATGGGGTCGGGGAGCTGTTTTTT.

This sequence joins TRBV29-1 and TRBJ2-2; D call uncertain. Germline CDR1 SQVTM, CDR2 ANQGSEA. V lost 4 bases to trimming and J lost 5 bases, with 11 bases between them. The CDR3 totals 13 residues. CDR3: CSVVGLKTGELFF. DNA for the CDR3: TGCAGCGTTGTAGGGTTAAAGACCGGGGAGCTGTTTTTT.

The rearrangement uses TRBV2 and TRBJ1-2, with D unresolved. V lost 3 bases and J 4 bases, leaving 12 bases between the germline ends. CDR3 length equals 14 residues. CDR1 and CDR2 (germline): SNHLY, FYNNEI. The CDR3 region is CASSEERELYGYTF. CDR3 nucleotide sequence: TGTGCCAGCAGTGAGGAGAGGGAGCTCTATGGCTACACCTTC.

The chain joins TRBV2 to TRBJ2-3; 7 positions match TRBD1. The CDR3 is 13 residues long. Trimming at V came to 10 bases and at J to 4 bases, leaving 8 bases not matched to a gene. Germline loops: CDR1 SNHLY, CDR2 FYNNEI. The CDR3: CATLDQGADTQYF. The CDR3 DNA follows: TGTGCCACCCTGGACCAGGGGGCAGATACGCAGTATTTT.

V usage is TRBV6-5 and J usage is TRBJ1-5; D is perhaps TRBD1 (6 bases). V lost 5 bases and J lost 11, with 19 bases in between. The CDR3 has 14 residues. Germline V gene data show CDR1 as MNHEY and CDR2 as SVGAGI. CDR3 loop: CASSPDSVYTSQHF. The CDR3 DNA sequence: TGTGCCAGCAGTCCGGACAGCGTGTACACGTCCCAGCATTTT.

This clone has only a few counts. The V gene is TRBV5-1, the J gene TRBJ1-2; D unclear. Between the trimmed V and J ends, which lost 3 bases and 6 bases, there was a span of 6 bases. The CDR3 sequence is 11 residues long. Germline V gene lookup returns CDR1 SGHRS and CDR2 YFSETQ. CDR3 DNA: TGCGCCAGCAGCTCCCAGAATGGCTACACCTTC. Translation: CASSSQNGYTF.

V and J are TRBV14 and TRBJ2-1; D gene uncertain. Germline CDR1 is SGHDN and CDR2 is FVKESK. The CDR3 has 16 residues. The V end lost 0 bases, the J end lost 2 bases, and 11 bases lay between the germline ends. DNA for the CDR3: TGTGCCAGCAGCCAAGATTCAGTTACTACCTACAATGAGCAGTTCTTC. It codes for CASSQDSVTTYNEQFF. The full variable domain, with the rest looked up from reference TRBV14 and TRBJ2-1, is EAGVTQFPSHSVIEKGQTVTLRCDPISGHDNLYWYRRVMGKEIKFLLHFVKESKQDESGMPNNRFLAERTGGTYSTLKVQPAELEDSGVYFCASSQDSVTTYNEQFFGPGTRLTVL.

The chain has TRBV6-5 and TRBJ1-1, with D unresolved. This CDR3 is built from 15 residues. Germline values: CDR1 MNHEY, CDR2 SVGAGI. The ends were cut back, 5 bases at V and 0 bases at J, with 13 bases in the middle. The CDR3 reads CASSPRGGLNTEAFF. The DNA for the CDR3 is TGTGCCAGCAGTCCCCGTGGAGGGTTGAACACTGAAGCTTTCTTT.

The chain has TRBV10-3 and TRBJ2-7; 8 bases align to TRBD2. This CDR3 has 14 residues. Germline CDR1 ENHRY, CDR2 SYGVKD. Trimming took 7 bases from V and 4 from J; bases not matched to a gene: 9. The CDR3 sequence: CAIKISGTDYEQYF. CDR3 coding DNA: TGTGCCATCAAGATTAGCGGGACCGATTACGAGCAGTACTTC.

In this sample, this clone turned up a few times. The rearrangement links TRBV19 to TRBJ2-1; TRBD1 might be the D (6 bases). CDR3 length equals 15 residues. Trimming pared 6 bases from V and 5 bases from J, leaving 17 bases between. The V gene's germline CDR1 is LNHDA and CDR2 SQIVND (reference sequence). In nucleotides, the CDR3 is TGTGCCAGTAGGTTCCAGGGGAGCTTGAACAATGAGCAGTTCTTC. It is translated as CASRFQGSLNNEQFF.